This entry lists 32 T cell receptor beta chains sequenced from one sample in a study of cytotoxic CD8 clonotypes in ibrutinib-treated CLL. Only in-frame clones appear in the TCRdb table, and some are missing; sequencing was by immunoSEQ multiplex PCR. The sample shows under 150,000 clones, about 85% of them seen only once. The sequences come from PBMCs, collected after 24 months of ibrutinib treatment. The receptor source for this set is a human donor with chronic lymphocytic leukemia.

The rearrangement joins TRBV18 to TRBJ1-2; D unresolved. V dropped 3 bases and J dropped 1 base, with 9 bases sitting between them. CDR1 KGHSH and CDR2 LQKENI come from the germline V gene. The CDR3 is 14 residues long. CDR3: CASSPGGSNYGYTF. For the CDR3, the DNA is TGTGCCAGCTCACCCGGCGGGAGTAACTATGGCTACACCTTC.

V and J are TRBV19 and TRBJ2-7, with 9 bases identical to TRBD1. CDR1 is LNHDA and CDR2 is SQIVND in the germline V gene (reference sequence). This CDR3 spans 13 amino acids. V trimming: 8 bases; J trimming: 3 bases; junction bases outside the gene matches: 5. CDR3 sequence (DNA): TGTGCCAGTCAACTGACAGGGGGCTACGAGCAGTACTTC. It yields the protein CASQLTGGYEQYF.

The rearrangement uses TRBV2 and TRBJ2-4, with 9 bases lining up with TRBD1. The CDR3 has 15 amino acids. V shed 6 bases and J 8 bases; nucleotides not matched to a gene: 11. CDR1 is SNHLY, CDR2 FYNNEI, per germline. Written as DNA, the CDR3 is TGTGCCAGCAGCCAAAAAACAGGGGGCAGGGACATTCAGTACTTC. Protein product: CASSQKTGGRDIQYF.

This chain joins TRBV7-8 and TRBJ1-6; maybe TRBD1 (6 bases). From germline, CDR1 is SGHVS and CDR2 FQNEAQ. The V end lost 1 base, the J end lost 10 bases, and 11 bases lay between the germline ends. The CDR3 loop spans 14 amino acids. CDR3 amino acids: CASSLGGLGSPLHF. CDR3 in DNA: TGTGCCAGCAGCTTAGGGGGGCTTGGATCACCCCTCCACTTT.

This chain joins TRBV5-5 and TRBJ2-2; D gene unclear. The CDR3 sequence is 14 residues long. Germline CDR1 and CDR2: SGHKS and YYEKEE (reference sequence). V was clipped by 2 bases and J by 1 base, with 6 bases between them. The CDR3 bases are TGTGCCAGCAGCTTAGTACTGAACACCGGGGAGCTGTTTTTT. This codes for CASSLVLNTGELFF.

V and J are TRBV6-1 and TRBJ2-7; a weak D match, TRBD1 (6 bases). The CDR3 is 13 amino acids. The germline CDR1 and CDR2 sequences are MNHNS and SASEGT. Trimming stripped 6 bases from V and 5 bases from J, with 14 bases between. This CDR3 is CASRTGVGNEQYF. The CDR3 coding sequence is TGTGCCAGCAGGACAGGCGTCGGGAACGAGCAGTACTTC.

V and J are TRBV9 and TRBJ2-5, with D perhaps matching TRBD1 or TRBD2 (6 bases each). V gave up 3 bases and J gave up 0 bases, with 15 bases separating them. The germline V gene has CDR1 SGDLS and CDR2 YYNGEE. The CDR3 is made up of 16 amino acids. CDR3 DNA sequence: TGTGCCAGCAGCGCGGGGGCCGGGCCGTACCAAGAGACCCAGTACTTC. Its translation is CASSAGAGPYQETQYF. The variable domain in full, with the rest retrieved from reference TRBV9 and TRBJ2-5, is DSGVTQTPKHLITATGQRVTLRCSPRSGDLSVYWYQQSLDQGLQFLIQYYNGEERAKGNILERFSAQQFPDLHSELNLSSLELGDSALYFCASSAGAGPYQETQYFGPGTRLLVL.

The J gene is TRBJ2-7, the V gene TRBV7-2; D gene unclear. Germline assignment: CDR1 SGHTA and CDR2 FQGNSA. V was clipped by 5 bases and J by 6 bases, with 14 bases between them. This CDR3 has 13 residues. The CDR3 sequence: CASSRGLGVEQYF. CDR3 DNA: TGTGCCAGCAGCCGAGGTCTGGGCGTCGAGCAGTACTTC.

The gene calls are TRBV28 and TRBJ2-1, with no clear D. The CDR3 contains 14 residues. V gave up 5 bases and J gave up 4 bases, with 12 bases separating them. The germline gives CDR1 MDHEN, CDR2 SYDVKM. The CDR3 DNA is TGTGCCAGCAGTAAGTTCGGAGAGTACAATGAGCAGTTCTTC. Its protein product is CASSKFGEYNEQFF.

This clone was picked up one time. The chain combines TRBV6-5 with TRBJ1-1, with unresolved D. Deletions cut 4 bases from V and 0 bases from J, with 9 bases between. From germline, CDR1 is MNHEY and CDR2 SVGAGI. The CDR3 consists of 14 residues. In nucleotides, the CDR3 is TGTGCCAGCAGTTTTCGGGGTCTGAACACTGAAGCTTTCTTT. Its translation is CASSFRGLNTEAFF.

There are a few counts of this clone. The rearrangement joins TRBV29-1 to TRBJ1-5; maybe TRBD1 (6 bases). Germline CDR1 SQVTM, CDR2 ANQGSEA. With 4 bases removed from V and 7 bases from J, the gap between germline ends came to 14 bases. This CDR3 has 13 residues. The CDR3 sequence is CSVGTAGGQPQHF. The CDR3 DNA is TGCAGCGTTGGGACAGCGGGTGGGCAGCCCCAGCATTTT.

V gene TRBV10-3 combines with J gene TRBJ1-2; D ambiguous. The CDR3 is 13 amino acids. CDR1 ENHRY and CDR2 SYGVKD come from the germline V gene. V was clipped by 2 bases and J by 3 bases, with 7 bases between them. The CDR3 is CAISETIDYGYTF. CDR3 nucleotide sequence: TGTGCCATCAGTGAGACGATAGACTATGGCTACACCTTC.

Here the CDR3 DNA reads TGTGCCAGCAGTCCCGGAGCCTACCAAGAGACCCAGTACTTC. This gives the protein CASSPGAYQETQYF. The chain is built from TRBV7-2 and TRBJ2-5; D remains ambiguous. In germline, CDR1 is SGHTA, CDR2 FQGNSA. This CDR3 has 14 amino acids. V lost 6 bases and J lost 0, with 11 bases in between.

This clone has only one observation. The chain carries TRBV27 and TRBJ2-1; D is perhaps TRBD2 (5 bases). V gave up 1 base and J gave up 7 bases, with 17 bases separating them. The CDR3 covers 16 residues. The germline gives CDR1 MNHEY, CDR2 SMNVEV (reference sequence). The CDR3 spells CASSLFGSDLGNEQFF. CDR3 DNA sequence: TGTGCCAGCAGTTTATTTGGTAGCGATCTTGGGAATGAGCAGTTCTTC.

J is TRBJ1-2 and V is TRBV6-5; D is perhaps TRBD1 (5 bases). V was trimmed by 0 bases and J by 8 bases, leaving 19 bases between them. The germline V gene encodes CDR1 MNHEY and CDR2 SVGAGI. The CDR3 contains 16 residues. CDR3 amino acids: CASSYSTGRRGSGYTF. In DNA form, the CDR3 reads TGTGCCAGCAGTTACTCGACGGGACGTCGAGGCTCGGGCTACACCTTC.

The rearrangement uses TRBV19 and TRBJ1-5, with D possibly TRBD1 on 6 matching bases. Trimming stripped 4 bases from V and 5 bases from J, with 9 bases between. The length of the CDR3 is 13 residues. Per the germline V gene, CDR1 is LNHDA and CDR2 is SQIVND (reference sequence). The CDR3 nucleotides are TGTGCCAGTAGTACAGGGGTCGATCAGCCCCAGCATTTT. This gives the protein CASSTGVDQPQHF.

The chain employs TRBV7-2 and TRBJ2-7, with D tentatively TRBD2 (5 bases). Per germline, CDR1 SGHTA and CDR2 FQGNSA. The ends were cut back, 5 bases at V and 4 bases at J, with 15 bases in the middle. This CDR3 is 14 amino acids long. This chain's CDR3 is CASSRRAGLYEQYF. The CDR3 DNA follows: TGTGCCAGCAGCAGACGGGCCGGACTTTACGAGCAGTACTTC.

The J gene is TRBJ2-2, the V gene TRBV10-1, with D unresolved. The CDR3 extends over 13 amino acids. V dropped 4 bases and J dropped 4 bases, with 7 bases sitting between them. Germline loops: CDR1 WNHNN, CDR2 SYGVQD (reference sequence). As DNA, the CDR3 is TGCGCCAGCAGTGCTCTTATCACCGGGGAGCTGTTTTTT. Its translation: CASSALITGELFF.

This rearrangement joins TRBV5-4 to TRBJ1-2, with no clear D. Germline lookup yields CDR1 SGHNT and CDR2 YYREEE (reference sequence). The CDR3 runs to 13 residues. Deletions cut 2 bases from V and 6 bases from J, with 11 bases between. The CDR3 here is CASSLWSGDGYTF. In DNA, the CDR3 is TGTGCCAGCAGCTTATGGTCTGGAGATGGCTACACCTTC. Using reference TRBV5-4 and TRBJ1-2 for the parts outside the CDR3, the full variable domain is ETGVTQSPTHLIKTRGQQVTLRCSSQSGHNTVSWYQQALGQGPQFIFQYYREEENGRGNFPPRFSGLQFPNYSSELNVNALELDDSALYLCASSLWSGDGYTFGSGTRLTVV.

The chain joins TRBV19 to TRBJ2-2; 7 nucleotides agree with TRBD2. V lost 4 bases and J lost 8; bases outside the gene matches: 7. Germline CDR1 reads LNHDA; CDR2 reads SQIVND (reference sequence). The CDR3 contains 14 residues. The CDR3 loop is CASSSRVGGGELFF. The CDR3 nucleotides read TGTGCCAGTAGTAGTCGTGTGGGAGGGGGGGAGCTGTTTTTT.

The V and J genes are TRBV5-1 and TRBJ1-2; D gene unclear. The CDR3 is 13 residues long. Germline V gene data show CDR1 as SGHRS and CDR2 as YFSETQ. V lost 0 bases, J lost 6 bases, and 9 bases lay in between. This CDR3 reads CASSLGQADGYTF. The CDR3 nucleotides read TGCGCCAGCAGCTTGGGGCAGGCTGATGGCTACACCTTC.

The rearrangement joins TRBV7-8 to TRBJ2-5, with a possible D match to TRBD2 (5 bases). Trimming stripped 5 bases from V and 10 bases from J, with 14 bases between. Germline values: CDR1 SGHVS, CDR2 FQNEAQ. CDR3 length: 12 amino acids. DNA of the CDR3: TGTGCCAGCAGCCCGGGATTAACGAGCCAGTACTTC. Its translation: CASSPGLTSQYF.

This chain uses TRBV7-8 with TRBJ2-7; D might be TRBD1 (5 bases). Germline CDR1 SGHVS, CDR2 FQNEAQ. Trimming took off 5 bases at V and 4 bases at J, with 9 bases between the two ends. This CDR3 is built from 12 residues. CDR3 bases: TGTGCCAGCAGCATTAGGGGATACGAGCAGTACTTC. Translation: CASSIRGYEQYF.

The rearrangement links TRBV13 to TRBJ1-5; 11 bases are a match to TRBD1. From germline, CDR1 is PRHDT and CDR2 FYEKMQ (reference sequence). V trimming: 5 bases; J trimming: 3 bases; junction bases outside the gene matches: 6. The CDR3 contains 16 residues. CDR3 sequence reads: CASSKRTGGLNQPQHF. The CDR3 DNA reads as TGTGCCAGCAGCAAACGGACAGGGGGCCTCAATCAGCCCCAGCATTTT. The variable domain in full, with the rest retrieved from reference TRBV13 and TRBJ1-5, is AAGVIQSPRHLIKEKRETATLKCYPIPRHDTVYWYQQGPGQDPQFLISFYEKMQSDKGSIPDRFSAQQFSDYHSELNMSSLELGDSALYFCASSKRTGGLNQPQHFGDGTRLSIL.

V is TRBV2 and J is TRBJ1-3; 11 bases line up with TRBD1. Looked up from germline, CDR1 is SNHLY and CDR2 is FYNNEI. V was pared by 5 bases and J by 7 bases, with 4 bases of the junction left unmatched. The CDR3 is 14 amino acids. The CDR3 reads CASSLGQGANTIYF. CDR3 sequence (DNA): TGTGCCAGCAGTCTAGGACAGGGGGCGAACACCATATATTTT.

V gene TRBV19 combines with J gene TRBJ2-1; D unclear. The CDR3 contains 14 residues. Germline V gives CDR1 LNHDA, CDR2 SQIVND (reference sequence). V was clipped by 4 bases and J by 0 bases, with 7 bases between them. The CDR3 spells CASSRGSSYNEQFF. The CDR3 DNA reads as TGTGCCAGTAGTAGAGGAAGCTCCTACAATGAGCAGTTCTTC.

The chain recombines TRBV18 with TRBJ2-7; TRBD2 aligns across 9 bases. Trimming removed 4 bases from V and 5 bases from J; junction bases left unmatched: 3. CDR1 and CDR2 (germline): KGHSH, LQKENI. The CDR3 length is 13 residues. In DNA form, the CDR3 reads TGTGCCAGCTCACGCGGGGGGGAAGACGAGCAGTACTTC. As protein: CASSRGGEDEQYF.

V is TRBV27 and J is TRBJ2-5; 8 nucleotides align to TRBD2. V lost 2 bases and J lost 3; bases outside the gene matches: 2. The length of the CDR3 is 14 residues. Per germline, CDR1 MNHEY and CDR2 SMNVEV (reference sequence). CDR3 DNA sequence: TGTGCCAGCAGTTTAAGAGCGGGGGAAGAGACCCAGTACTTC. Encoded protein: CASSLRAGEETQYF.

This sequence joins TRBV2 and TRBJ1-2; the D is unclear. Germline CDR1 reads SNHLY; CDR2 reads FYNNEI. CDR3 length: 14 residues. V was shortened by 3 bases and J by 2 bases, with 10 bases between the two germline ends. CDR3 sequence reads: CASSDPVGNYGYTF. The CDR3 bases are TGTGCCAGCAGTGATCCGGTGGGGAACTATGGCTACACCTTC. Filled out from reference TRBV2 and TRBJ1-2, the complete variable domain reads EPEVTQTPSHQVTQMGQEVILRCVPISNHLYFYWYRQILGQKVEFLVSFYNNEISEKSEIFDDQFSVERPDGSNFTLKIRSTKLEDSAMYFCASSDPVGNYGYTFGSGTRLTVV.

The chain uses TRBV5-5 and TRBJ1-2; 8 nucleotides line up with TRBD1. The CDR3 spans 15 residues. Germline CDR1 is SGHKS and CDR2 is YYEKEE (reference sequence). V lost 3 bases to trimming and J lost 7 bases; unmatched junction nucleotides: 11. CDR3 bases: TGTGCCAGCAGCTGGGGGACAGGTAGGGGCAGTGGCTACACCTTC. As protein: CASSWGTGRGSGYTF.

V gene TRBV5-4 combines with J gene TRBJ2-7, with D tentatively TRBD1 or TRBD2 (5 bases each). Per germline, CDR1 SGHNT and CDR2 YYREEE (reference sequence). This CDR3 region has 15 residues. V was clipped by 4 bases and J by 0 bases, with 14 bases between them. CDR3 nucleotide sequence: TGTGCCAGCAGCGACGCGGCAGGGAGCTCCTACGAGCAGTACTTC. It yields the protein CASSDAAGSSYEQYF.

The CDR3 here is CASSFRGRSNEKLFF. The CDR3 DNA is TGTGCCAGCAGTTTCCGCGGCAGGAGCAATGAAAAACTGTTTTTT. The chain is built from TRBV27 and TRBJ1-4; no definite D call. CDR1 is MNHEY and CDR2 is SMNVEV in the germline V gene (reference sequence). V gave up 3 bases and J gave up 5 bases, with 13 bases separating them. The CDR3 contains 15 residues.